These 30 T cell receptor beta chains were sequenced from one sample in a study of blood T cell repertoires in COVID-19. Produced via immunoSEQ multiplex PCR; TCRdb's table is partial and in-frame only. The sample consists of 150,000 to 200,000 clones, 85% to 90% of them appearing once. The specimen was peripheral blood. The receptors come from a woman aged 60 to 75 with COVID-19, enrolled during active disease.

V usage is TRBV6-2 or TRBV6-3 and J usage is TRBJ1-1, with TRBD1 matching 8 bases. V dropped 5 bases and J dropped 3; count of bases not matched to a gene: 11. Germline CDR1 and CDR2: MNHEY and SVGEGT. There are 16 residues in the CDR3. The CDR3 region has the DNA TGTGCCAGCAGTCGTAGGACAGGGCGGGGGCACACTGAAGCTTTCTTT. The encoded protein is CASSRRTGRGHTEAFF.

The chain links TRBV19 to TRBJ2-7; 10 bases map to TRBD1. Germline assignment: CDR1 LNHDA and CDR2 SQIVND (reference sequence). The trim removed 8 bases at V and 5 bases at J, leaving 9 bases unmatched. The CDR3 extends over 14 amino acids. The CDR3 DNA reads TGTGCCAGTGCAAGGGACAGGGGCTTCGACGAGCAGTACTTC. This encodes CASARDRGFDEQYF.

The CDR3 DNA reads as TGTGCCAGTACTGGCAGGGGATCCTACGAGCAGTACTTC. Amino acids: CASTGRGSYEQYF. V and J are TRBV19 and TRBJ2-7, with D possibly TRBD1 on 6 matching bases. V lost 7 bases to trimming and J lost 1 base, with 11 bases between them. Germline CDR1 and CDR2: LNHDA and SQIVND (reference sequence). The CDR3 spans 13 residues.

CDR3 loop: CASSQGAGGPRTDTQYF. CDR3 sequence (DNA): TGCGCCAGCAGCCAAGGAGCGGGAGGGCCCCGCACAGATACGCAGTATTTT. V usage is TRBV4-3 and J usage is TRBJ2-3; 10 nucleotides line up with TRBD2. CDR3 length: 17 residues. The germline CDR1 and CDR2 sequences are LGHNA and YSLEER. V dropped 1 base and J dropped 1; count of bases not matched to a gene: 5.

This chain uses TRBV3-1 (or the pseudogene TRBV3-2) with TRBJ2-7, with a tentative D call TRBD1 (6 bases). V lost 1 base and J lost 0, with 10 bases in between. CDR3 size: 15 residues. In germline, CDR1 is LGHDT, CDR2 YNNKEL (reference sequence). CDR3 loop: CASSQGGTISYEQYF. CDR3 nucleotides: TGTGCCAGCAGCCAAGGAGGGACAATCTCCTACGAGCAGTACTTC.

The chain links TRBV18 to TRBJ2-3, with TRBD1 as a possible D gene (5 bases). The CDR3 is 19 residues long. In germline, CDR1 is KGHSH, CDR2 LQKENI. Trimming removed 1 base at V and 1 base at J, with 21 bases between. The chain's CDR3 is CASSPLRRARSSGTDTQYF. CDR3 nucleotide sequence: TGTGCCAGCTCACCACTCCGCAGGGCACGAAGCTCTGGCACAGATACGCAGTATTTT.

V is TRBV5-5 and J is TRBJ2-7, with 12 bases lining up with TRBD1. CDR3 length: 15 residues. The trim removed 5 bases at V and 7 bases at J, leaving 10 bases unmatched. Germline lookup yields CDR1 SGHKS and CDR2 YYEKEE (reference sequence). CDR3 in DNA: TGTGCCAGCAGGGCCGCGGGACAGGGGGCTCGAGAGCAGTACTTC. Amino acid sequence: CASRAAGQGAREQYF.

The chain carries TRBV4-3 and TRBJ2-5; 9 bases are shared with TRBD2. CDR1 is LGHNA and CDR2 is YSLEER in the germline V gene. The length of the CDR3 is 18 residues. Unmatched junction bases numbered 12, after V lost 0 bases and J lost 4 bases. The CDR3 sequence is CASSQEIWGSGSLETQYF. In nucleotides, the CDR3 is TGCGCCAGCAGCCAAGAAATTTGGGGTAGCGGGAGTTTAGAGACCCAGTACTTC.

The chain recombines TRBV15 with TRBJ1-3; no clear D gene. Germline V CDR1 and CDR2: LNHNV, YYDKDF (reference sequence). Trimming cost V 3 bases and J 7 bases, with 4 bases left between them. This CDR3 contains 11 residues. CDR3 sequence: CATSSTNTIYF. The CDR3 coding sequence is TGTGCCACCAGCAGTACTAACACCATATATTTT.

The genes are TRBV6-5 and TRBJ2-2, with TRBD1 matching 7 bases. Germline values: CDR1 MNHEY, CDR2 SVGAGI. CDR3 length: 14 amino acids. Trimming at V came to 6 bases and at J to 6 bases, leaving 7 bases not matched to a gene. As DNA, the CDR3 is TGTGCCAGCAGCCTTGACAGGGTGGCCGGGGAGCTGTTTTTT. Translating gives CASSLDRVAGELFF.

J is TRBJ1-5 and V is TRBV6-5; D possibly corresponds to TRBD1 (5 bases). The CDR3 is 15 amino acids. V lost 6 bases and J 0 bases, leaving 12 bases between the germline ends. From germline, CDR1 is MNHEY and CDR2 SVGAGI. The CDR3 loop is CASRGEGVSNQPQHF. The CDR3 nucleotides are TGTGCCAGCAGGGGCGAAGGGGTTAGCAATCAGCCCCAGCATTTT.

V usage is TRBV3-1 (or the pseudogene TRBV3-2) and J usage is TRBJ2-1, with TRBD2 identical over 10 bases. The CDR3 is 16 amino acids. V was pared by 0 bases and J by 7 bases, with 6 bases of the junction left unmatched. Per germline, CDR1 LGHDT and CDR2 YNNKEL (reference sequence). The CDR3 DNA is TGTGCCAGCAGCCAAGAGGGAGCGGGAGGGCCAAATGAGCAGTTCTTC. Translated, it gives CASSQEGAGGPNEQFF.

The V and J genes are TRBV12-3 or TRBV12-4 and TRBJ1-2, with D possibly TRBD1 on 5 matching bases. This CDR3 is 12 amino acids long. V was pared by 6 bases and J by 4 bases, with 9 bases between. DNA for the CDR3: TGTGCCAGCAGCCCGACAGCCTATGGCTACACCTTC. As protein: CASSPTAYGYTF.

V usage is TRBV6-5 and J usage is TRBJ1-2; TRBD1 agrees at 7 bases. The CDR3 loop spans 14 amino acids. J gave up 6 bases and V 6 bases, and 10 bases lay outside the gene matches. Per the germline V gene, CDR1 is MNHEY and CDR2 is SVGAGI. The CDR3 DNA follows: TGTGCCAGCAGAGAGGGACAGAGGTACAATGGCTACACCTTC. Translation gives CASREGQRYNGYTF.

This clone was observed a handful of times. The genes are TRBV30 and TRBJ1-2; D gene uncertain. CDR1 and CDR2 (germline): GTSNPN, SVGIG (reference sequence). The CDR3 has 10 amino acids. Trimming took off 3 bases at V and 5 bases at J, with 4 bases between the two ends. This chain's CDR3 is CAWSLYGYTF. The DNA for the CDR3 is TGTGCCTGGAGCTTATATGGCTACACCTTC.

This clone was detected once. The chain uses TRBV6-5 and TRBJ2-5; D possibly corresponds to TRBD2 (5 bases). The V end lost 9 bases, the J end lost 2 bases, and 13 bases lay between the germline ends. The CDR3 is 13 residues long. Germline CDR1 MNHEY, CDR2 SVGAGI. The CDR3 coding sequence is TGTGCCAGTCGAAGAGGGCGACAAGAGACCCAGTACTTC. Encoded protein: CASRRGRQETQYF.

The rearrangement links TRBV7-8 to TRBJ1-2, with D possibly TRBD1 on 5 matching bases. The V end was cut by 1 base, the J end by 2 bases, with 14 bases between. Germline V gene data show CDR1 as SGHVS and CDR2 as FQNEAQ. The CDR3 runs 16 residues. DNA of the CDR3: TGTGCCAGCAGCTTAGTGGGGGGGGTGATAAACTATGGCTACACCTTC. Encoded protein: CASSLVGGVINYGYTF.

Only one count was recorded for this clone. This sequence joins TRBV7-2 and TRBJ2-5, with 8 bases identical to TRBD1. This CDR3 has 15 residues. CDR1 SGHTA and CDR2 FQGNSA come from the germline V gene. After removal of 5 bases from V and 0 bases from J, the junction contained 5 bases not matched to a gene. The CDR3 sequence: CASSPGQAYQETQYF. In DNA, the CDR3 is TGTGCCAGCAGCCCGGGACAGGCTTACCAAGAGACCCAGTACTTC.

This chain connects TRBV7-6 to TRBJ1-5; the D gene is possibly TRBD1 (5 bases). V lost 5 bases to trimming and J lost 2 bases, with 13 bases between them. This CDR3 is 15 amino acids long. Germline values: CDR1 SGHVS, CDR2 FNYEAQ. The CDR3 DNA reads TGTGCCAGCAGCGAGGAAGGGGTTCGCAATCAGCCCCAGCATTTT. It translates to CASSEEGVRNQPQHF.

This rearrangement joins TRBV6-5 to TRBJ2-5; D is unresolved. This CDR3 has 14 residues. Trimming pared 4 bases from V and 2 bases from J, leaving 11 bases between. Germline-derived CDR1 and CDR2 are MNHEY and SVGAGI. The CDR3 DNA reads as TGTGCCAGCAGTTCCCCCCGGCGGCAAGAGACCCAGTACTTC. It encodes CASSSPRRQETQYF.

The gene calls are TRBV30 and TRBJ1-1; maybe TRBD1 (5 bases). Trimming removed 1 base at V and 1 base at J, with 13 bases between. CDR3 length: 15 residues. In germline, CDR1 is GTSNPN, CDR2 SVGIG (reference sequence). The CDR3 DNA reads TGTGCCTGGAGTGGGGAGGGGTGGAGGAACACTGAAGCTTTCTTT. Amino acids: CAWSGEGWRNTEAFF. The variable domain in full, completed from reference TRBV30 and TRBJ1-1, reads SQTIHQWPATLVQPVGSPLSLECTVEGTSNPNLYWYRQAAGRGLQLLFYSVGIGQISSEVPQNLSASRPQDRQFILSSKKLLLSDSGFYLCAWSGEGWRNTEAFFGQGTRLTVV.

V is TRBV3-1 (or the pseudogene TRBV3-2) and J is TRBJ2-3; 7 positions agree with TRBD2. The V gene's germline CDR1 is LGHDT and CDR2 YNNKEL (reference sequence). This CDR3 comprises 15 residues. V lost 1 base, J lost 6 bases, and 7 bases stayed unmatched. CDR3 in amino acids: CASSQVFSAGDTQYF. CDR3 DNA: TGTGCCAGCAGCCAAGTTTTCTCAGCGGGGGATACGCAGTATTTT.

The rearrangement uses TRBV7-8 and TRBJ1-2; tentative D call: TRBD1 (6 bases). The germline gives CDR1 SGHVS, CDR2 FQNEAQ. V lost 0 bases, J lost 4 bases, and 12 bases lay in between. The CDR3 covers 15 residues. The CDR3 here is CASSLATGGLYGYTF. DNA for the CDR3: TGTGCCAGCAGCTTAGCGACGGGGGGCCTCTATGGCTACACCTTC.

In its sample, this clone was seen once. The chain carries TRBV7-9 and TRBJ2-5; D may be TRBD2 (6 bases). This CDR3 spans 16 amino acids. Germline V gene lookup returns CDR1 SEHNR and CDR2 FQNEAQ (reference sequence). V lost 4 bases and J 4 bases, leaving 19 bases between the germline ends. DNA for the CDR3: TGTGCCAGCAGCTATCTGCCGGGACTCCAGGGAGAGACCCAGTACTTC. This gives the protein CASSYLPGLQGETQYF.

This chain joins TRBV15 and TRBJ2-5; 10 bases map to TRBD2. This CDR3 region has 14 residues. Per the germline V gene, CDR1 is LNHNV and CDR2 is YYDKDF (reference sequence). V trimming: 6 bases; J trimming: 6 bases; junction bases outside the gene matches: 7. CDR3 amino acids: CATSKREGRKTQYF. CDR3 bases: TGTGCCACCAGTAAGCGGGAGGGTAGAAAGACCCAGTACTTC. Full variable domain (missing parts from reference TRBV15 and TRBJ2-5): DAMVIQNPRYQVTQFGKPVTLSCSQTLNHNVMYWYQQKSSQAPKLLFHYYDKDFNNEADTPDNFQSRRPNTSFCFLDIRSPGLGDTAMYLCATSKREGRKTQYFGPGTRLLVL.

V and J are TRBV14 and TRBJ1-2; 7 bases align to TRBD1. CDR1 and CDR2 from the germline V gene are SGHDN and FVKESK. Losses at the gene ends were 2 bases for V and 8 bases for J; bases not matched to a gene: 8. The length of the CDR3 is 14 residues. CDR3: CASSQRLQGDGYTF. In DNA, the CDR3 is TGTGCCAGCAGCCAAAGGTTGCAGGGGGACGGCTACACCTTC. The complete variable domain, with remaining parts taken from reference TRBV14 and TRBJ1-2, reads EAGVTQFPSHSVIEKGQTVTLRCDPISGHDNLYWYRRVMGKEIKFLLHFVKESKQDESGMPNNRFLAERTGGTYSTLKVQPAELEDSGVYFCASSQRLQGDGYTFGSGTRLTVV.

The chain couples TRBV7-8 to TRBJ2-1; 10 positions agree with TRBD1. With V trimmed by 5 bases and J by 0 bases, 10 bases remained unmatched. This CDR3 has 18 amino acids. Germline CDR1 reads SGHVS; CDR2 reads FQNEAQ. CDR3 coding DNA: TGTGCCAGCAGCCCCCCGACAGGGGGCCGTAGCTCCTACAATGAGCAGTTCTTC. This encodes CASSPPTGGRSSYNEQFF.

The chain is built from TRBV11-3 and TRBJ1-1, with a possible D match to TRBD1 (5 bases). Trimming pared 5 bases from V and 5 bases from J, leaving 9 bases between. Looked up from germline, CDR1 is SGHNT and CDR2 is YENEEA. The CDR3 has 12 amino acids. CDR3 DNA: TGTGCCAGCAGCACCTCAGGGACTGAAGCTTTCTTT. It specifies CASSTSGTEAFF.

The chain links TRBV9 to TRBJ2-2; tentative D call: TRBD2 (6 bases). The CDR3 is 15 residues long. The germline gives CDR1 SGDLS, CDR2 YYNGEE. V shed 0 bases and J shed 4 bases, with 10 bases lying between them. CDR3 loop: CASSVARGFTGELFF. The CDR3 bases are TGTGCCAGCAGCGTAGCCCGGGGGTTCACCGGGGAGCTGTTTTTT.

Concerning this clone: Other DNA sequences within the sample encode an identical CDR3. V gene TRBV24-1 combines with J gene TRBJ1-5, with TRBD1 identical over 10 bases. This CDR3 is built from 16 residues. The junction had 6 bases not matched to a gene; V was cut back by 4 bases and J by 4 bases. Germline CDR1 reads KGHDR; CDR2 reads SFDVKD. CDR3 DNA sequence: TGTGCCACCAGTGACATAGGGACAGGGGATAATCAGCCCCAGCATTTT. Residues: CATSDIGTGDNQPQHF.